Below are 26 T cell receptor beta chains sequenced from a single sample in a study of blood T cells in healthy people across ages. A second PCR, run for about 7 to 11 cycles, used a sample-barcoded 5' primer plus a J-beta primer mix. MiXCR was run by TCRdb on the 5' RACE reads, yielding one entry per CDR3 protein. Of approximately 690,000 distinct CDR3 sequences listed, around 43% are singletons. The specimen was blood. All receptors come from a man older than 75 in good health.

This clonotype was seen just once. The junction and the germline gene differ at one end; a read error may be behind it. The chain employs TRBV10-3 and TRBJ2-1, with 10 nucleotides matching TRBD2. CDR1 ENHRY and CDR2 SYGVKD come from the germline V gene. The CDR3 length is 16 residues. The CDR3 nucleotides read TGTGCCATCAGTGAGCGACTAGCGGGCTCCGACAATGAGCAGTTCTTC. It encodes CAISERLAGSDNEQFF.

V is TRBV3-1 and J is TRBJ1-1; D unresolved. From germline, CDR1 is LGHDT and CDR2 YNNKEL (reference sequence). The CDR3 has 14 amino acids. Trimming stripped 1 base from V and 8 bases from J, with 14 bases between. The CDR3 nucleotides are TGTGCCAGCAGCCAAGGCCTCTCCCCCTTAGAAGCTTTCTTT. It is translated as CASSQGLSPLEAFF.

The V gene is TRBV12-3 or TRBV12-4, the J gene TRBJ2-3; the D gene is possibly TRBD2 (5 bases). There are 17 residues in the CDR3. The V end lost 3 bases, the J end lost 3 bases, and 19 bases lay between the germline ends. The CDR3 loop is CASSFGRGRLGTDTQYF. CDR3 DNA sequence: TGTGCCAGCAGTTTCGGTCGGGGTAGGCTGGGTACAGATACGCAGTATTTT.

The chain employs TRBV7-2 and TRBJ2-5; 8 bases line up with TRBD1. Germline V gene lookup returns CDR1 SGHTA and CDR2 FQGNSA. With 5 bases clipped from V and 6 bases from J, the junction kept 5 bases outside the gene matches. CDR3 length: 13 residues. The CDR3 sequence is CASSRQGLKTQYF. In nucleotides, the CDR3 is TGTGCCAGCAGCAGACAGGGGCTCAAGACCCAGTACTTC.

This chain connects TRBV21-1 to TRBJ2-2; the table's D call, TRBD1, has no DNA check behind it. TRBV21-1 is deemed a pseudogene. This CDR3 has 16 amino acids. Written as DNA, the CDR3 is TGTGCCAGCAGCAAAGAGGACAGGGCGAACACCGGGGAGCTGTTTTTT. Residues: CASSKEDRANTGELFF.

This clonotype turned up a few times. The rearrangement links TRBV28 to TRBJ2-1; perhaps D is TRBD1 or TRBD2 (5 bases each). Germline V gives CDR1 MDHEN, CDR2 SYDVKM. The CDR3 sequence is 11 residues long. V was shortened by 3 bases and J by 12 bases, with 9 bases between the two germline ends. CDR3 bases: TGTGCCAGCAGTTTCTTGGGACGGCAGTTCTTC. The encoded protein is CASSFLGRQFF.

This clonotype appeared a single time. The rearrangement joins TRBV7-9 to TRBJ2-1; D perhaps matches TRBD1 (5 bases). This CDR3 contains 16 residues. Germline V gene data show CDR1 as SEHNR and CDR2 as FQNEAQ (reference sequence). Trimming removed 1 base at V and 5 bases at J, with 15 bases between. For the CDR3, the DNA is TGTGCCAGCAGCTTAGGGGTAGGGGTCGCGGACAATGAGCAGTTCTTC. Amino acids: CASSLGVGVADNEQFF.

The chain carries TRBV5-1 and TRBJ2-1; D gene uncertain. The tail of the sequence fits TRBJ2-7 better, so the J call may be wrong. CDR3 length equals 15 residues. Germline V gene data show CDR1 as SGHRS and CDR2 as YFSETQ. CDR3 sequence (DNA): TGCGCCAGCAGCTTGATGGGCCTCTCCTACAATGAGCAGTACTTC. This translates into CASSLMGLSYNEQYF.

Here the CDR3 DNA reads TGTGCCAGCAGCTACCAGGGGGCCCCCACCCTACGCGAGCAGTACTTC. Its translation: CASSYQGAPTLREQYF. J is TRBJ2-7 and V is TRBV7-9; 8 nucleotides agree with TRBD1. After removal of 4 bases from V and 6 bases from J, the junction contained 14 bases not matched to a gene. The CDR3 totals 16 residues. In germline, CDR1 is SEHNR, CDR2 FQNEAQ (reference sequence).

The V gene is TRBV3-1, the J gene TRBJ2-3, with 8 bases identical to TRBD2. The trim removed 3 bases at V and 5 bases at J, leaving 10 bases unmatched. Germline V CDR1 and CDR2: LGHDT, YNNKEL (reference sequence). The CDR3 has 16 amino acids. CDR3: CASSQSGAGEIDTQYF. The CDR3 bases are TGTGCCAGCAGCCAGAGTGGAGCGGGAGAGATAGATACGCAGTATTTT.

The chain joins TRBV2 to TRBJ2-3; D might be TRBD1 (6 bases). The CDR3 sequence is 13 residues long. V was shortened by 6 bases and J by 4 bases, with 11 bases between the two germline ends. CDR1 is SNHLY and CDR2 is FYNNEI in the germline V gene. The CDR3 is CASRRDKADTQYF. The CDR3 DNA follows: TGTGCCAGCAGGAGGGACAAAGCAGATACGCAGTATTTT.

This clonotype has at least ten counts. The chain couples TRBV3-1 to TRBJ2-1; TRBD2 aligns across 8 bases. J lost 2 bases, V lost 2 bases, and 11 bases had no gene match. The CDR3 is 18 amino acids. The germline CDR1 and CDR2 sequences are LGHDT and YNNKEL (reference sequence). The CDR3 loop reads CASSQRTGGPLPYNEQFF. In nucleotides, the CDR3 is TGTGCCAGCAGCCAACGGACGGGAGGGCCCCTTCCCTACAATGAGCAGTTCTTC.

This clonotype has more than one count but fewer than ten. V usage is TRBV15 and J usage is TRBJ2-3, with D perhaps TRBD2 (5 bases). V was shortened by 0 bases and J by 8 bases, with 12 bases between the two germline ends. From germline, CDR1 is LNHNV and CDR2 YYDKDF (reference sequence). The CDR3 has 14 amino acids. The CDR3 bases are TGTGCCACCAGCAGAGATGTTGCGGGCTCTACGCAGTATTTT. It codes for CATSRDVAGSTQYF.

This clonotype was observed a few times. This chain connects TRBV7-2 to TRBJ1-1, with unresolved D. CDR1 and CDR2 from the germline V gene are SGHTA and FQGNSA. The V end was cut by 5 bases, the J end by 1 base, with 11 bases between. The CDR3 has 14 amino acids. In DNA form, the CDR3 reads TGTGCCAGCAGCCCGGGGTGGGGGAACACTGAAGCTTTCTTT. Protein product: CASSPGWGNTEAFF.

CDR3 sequence: CASLRLPNTGELFF. The CDR3 region has the DNA TGTGCCAGCCTTAGACTTCCGAACACCGGGGAGCTGTTTTTT. The gene calls are TRBV2 and TRBJ2-2, with D uncertain. CDR3 length: 14 amino acids. The ends were cut back, 8 bases at V and 0 bases at J, with 10 bases in the middle. CDR1 and CDR2 from the germline V gene are SNHLY and FYNNEI.

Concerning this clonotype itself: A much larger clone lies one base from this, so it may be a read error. CDR3 sequence: CASSQDRGSLGGIQCF. The CDR3 DNA reads TGCGCCAGCAGCCAAGATCGGGGGTCCTTGGGCGGCATTCAGTGCTTC. This rearrangement joins TRBV4-3 to TRBJ2-4; perhaps TRBD2 as D (6 bases). Germline V gene data show CDR1 as LGHNA and CDR2 as YSLEER. The CDR3 has 16 amino acids.

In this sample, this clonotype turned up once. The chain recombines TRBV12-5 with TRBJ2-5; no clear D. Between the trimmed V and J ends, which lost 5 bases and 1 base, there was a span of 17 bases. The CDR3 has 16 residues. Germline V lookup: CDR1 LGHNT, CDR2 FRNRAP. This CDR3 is CASGPPGGPVQETQYF. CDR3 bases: TGTGCTAGTGGTCCCCCGGGTGGGCCAGTCCAAGAGACCCAGTACTTC. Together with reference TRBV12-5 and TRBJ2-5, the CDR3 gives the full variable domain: DARVTQTPRHKVTEMGQEVTMRCQPILGHNTVFWYRQTMMQGLELLAYFRNRAPLDDSGMPKDRFSAEMPDATLATLKIQPSEPRDSAVYFCASGPPGGPVQETQYFGPGTRLLVL.

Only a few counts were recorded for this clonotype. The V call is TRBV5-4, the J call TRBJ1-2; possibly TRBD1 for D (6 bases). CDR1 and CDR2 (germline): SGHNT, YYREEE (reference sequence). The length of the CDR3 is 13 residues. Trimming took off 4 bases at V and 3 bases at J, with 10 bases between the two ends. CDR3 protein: CASSPSGDYGYTF. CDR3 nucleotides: TGTGCCAGCAGCCCCTCAGGGGACTATGGCTACACCTTC.

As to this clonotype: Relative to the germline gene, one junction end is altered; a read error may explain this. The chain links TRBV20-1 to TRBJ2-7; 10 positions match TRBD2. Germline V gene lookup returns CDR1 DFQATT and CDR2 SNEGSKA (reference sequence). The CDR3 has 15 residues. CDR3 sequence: CSASATSGMGDEQNF. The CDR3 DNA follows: TGCAGTGCTAGCGCCACTAGCGGGATGGGTGACGAGCAGAACTTC.

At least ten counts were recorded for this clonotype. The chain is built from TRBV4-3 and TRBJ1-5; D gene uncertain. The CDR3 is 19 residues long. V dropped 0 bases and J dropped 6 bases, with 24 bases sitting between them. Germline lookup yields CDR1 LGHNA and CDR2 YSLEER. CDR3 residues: CASSQDWDPNGSRGQPQHF. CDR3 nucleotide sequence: TGCGCCAGCAGCCAAGATTGGGATCCCAACGGGTCTAGAGGTCAGCCCCAGCATTTT.

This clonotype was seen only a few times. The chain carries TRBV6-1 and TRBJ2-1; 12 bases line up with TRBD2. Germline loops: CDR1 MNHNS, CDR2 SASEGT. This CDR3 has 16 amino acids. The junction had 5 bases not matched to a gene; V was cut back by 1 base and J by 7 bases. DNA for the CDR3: TGTGCCAGCAGTGAAGTATTCCTAGCGGGAGGGAATGAGCAGTTCTTC. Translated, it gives CASSEVFLAGGNEQFF.

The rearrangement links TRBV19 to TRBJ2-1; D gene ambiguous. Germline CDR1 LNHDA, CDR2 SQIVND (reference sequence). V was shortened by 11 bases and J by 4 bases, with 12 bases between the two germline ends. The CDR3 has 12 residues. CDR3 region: CAAKGVYNEQFF. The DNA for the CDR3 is TGTGCCGCCAAAGGCGTGTACAATGAGCAGTTCTTC.

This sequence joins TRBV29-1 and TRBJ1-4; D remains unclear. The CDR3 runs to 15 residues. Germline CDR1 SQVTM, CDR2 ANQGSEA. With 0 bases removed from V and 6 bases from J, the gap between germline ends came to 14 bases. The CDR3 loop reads CSVEERAAPYEKLFF. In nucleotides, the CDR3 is TGCAGCGTTGAAGAGAGGGCAGCCCCCTATGAAAAACTGTTTTTT.

CDR3 residues: CASSPRASYNEQFF. CDR3 nucleotide sequence: TGTGCCAGCAGTCCCCGGGCCTCCTACAATGAGCAGTTCTTC. V is TRBV28 and J is TRBJ2-1; unclear D gene. Germline-derived CDR1 and CDR2 are MDHEN and SYDVKM. V was clipped by 5 bases and J by 0 bases, with 8 bases between them. This CDR3 spans 14 amino acids.

The DNA for the CDR3 is TGTGCCAGCAGCCAAGCACCAGAGGGACAAGGCGGCTATGGCTACACCTTC. Translated, it gives CASSQAPEGQGGYGYTF. The chain has TRBV4-2 and TRBJ1-2, with D possibly TRBD1 on 6 matching bases. Germline V lookup: CDR1 LGHNA, CDR2 YNFKEQ. The V and J ends lost 1 base and 4 bases respectively, with 19 bases between them. The CDR3 has 17 amino acids.

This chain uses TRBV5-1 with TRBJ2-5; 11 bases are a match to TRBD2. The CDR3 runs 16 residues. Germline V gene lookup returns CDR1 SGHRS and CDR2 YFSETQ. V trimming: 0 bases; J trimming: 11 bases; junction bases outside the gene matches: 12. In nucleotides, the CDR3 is TGCGCCAGCAGCTTGGTCGTAGCGGGAGGGCCCAATGAGCAGTACTTC. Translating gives CASSLVVAGGPNEQYF.